A selection of T cell receptor beta chains follows, all from one sample in a study of vaccination and CD4 T cells after COVID-19. From the PCR reads, TCRdb called clonotypes with MiXCR, one entry per CDR3 protein. The table lists 5,000 to 6,500 distinct CDR3 sequences, less than 60% of them singletons. No antigen is known for these receptors. Input material: CD4+ T cells from blood, cultured in vitro. The receptors were sampled from a human donor who had recovered from COVID-19. The CDR3 runs from the conserved cysteine through the conserved F or W. Each record gives: clone size, J gene, D gene, V gene, CDR3 length, CDR3 protein, CDR3 DNA. D genes are given only for firm matches. Some rows have no size entry. The others give once, few or many, or a class for an expanded clone.

few	TRBJ1-1	-	TRBV7-9	11	CASSQNTEAFF	TGTGCCAGCAGCCAGAACACTGAAGCTTTCTTT
-	TRBJ2-3	TRBD2	TRBV20-1	17	CSAPAASGGGRTDTQYF	TGCAGTGCCCCGGCGGCTAGCGGGGGGGGACGCACAGATACGCAGTATTTT
few	TRBJ2-5	-	TRBV20-1	12	CSARVRGETQYF	TGCAGTGCTAGAGTTAGGGGAGAGACCCAGTACTTC
-	TRBJ1-4	-	TRBV10-3	15	CAISESKQGGEKLFF	TGTGCCATCAGTGAGTCGAAGCAGGGAGGCGAAAAACTGTTTTTT
-	TRBJ2-7	TRBD2	TRBV20-1	12	CSAGRGTGEQYF	TGCAGTGCGGGGCGGGGGACTGGCGAGCAGTACTTC
few	TRBJ2-7	TRBD2	TRBV11-2	12	CASSFQGLAEDF	TGTGCCAGCAGCTTCCAGGGACTAGCGGAGGACTTC
few	TRBJ2-3	-	TRBV7-9	14	CASRLGGGTDTQYF	TGTGCCAGCAGGCTGGGCGGGGGCACAGATACGCAGTATTTT
-	TRBJ1-1	-	TRBV20-1	15	CSATGGARIGSEAFF	TGCAGTGCAACCGGTGGGGCTCGGATCGGGTCTGAAGCTTTCTTT
-	TRBJ2-5	-	TRBV20-1	14	CSALNPTDQETQYF	TGCAGTGCCCTCAATCCGACAGACCAAGAGACCCAGTACTTC
once	TRBJ2-2	TRBD1	TRBV2	12	CASSARGGELFF	TGTGCCAGCAGCGCCAGGGGGGGGGAGCTGTTTTTT
-	TRBJ1-4	-	TRBV20-1	13	CSAQTGTNEKLFF	TGCAGTGCTCAGACAGGAACTAATGAAAAACTGTTTTTT
few	TRBJ1-2	TRBD1	TRBV6-1	18	CASRNEFPRDRVNYGYTF	TGTGCCAGCAGAAACGAGTTCCCCCGGGACAGAGTTAACTATGGCTACACCTTC
medium-sized	TRBJ1-1	TRBD1	TRBV20-1	16	CSATGTGAAKGTEAFF	TGCAGTGCTACCGGGACAGGGGCCGCTAAGGGGACTGAAGCTTTCTTT
-	TRBJ2-1	-	TRBV10-3	15	CAISERQAPYNEQFF	TGTGCCATCAGTGAAAGACAGGCGCCGTACAATGAGCAGTTCTTC
-	TRBJ2-7	TRBD2	TRBV7-8	18	CASSPSSSASGPFYEQYF	TGTGCCAGCAGCCCCTCCTCCTCGGCTAGCGGTCCCTTCTACGAGCAGTACTTC
-	TRBJ2-1	-	TRBV6-2/TRBV6-3	13	CASRGLSRDEQFF	TGTGCCAGCAGGGGGCTTTCAAGGGATGAGCAGTTCTTC
-	TRBJ2-1	-	TRBV5-1	15	CASSFGTGGQETKFF	TGCGCCAGCAGCTTCGGGACCGGGGGGCAGGAGACAAAGTTCTTC
-	TRBJ1-6	-	TRBV18	15	CASSPPQRGGSPLHF	TGTGCCAGCTCACCACCGCAAAGGGGTGGTTCACCCCTCCACTTT
few	TRBJ2-7	-	TRBV7-2	12	CASSLSFYEQYF	TGTGCCAGCAGCTTAAGTTTTTACGAGCAGTACTTC
large	TRBJ1-6	-	TRBV10-3	13	CAISESRVSPLHF	TGTGCCATCAGTGAGTCGCGGGTGTCACCCCTCCACTTT
few	TRBJ2-2	TRBD2	TRBV7-9	16	CASSQRAGLFSGELFF	TGTGCCAGCAGCCAGCGAGCGGGACTATTCTCCGGGGAGCTGTTTTTT
medium-sized	TRBJ2-3	TRBD2	TRBV2	15	CASSPWTSGGDTQYF	TGTGCCAGCAGCCCCTGGACTAGCGGGGGGGATACGCAGTATTTT
-	TRBJ1-2	TRBD1	TRBV4-2	16	CASSQATGTAFYGYTF	TGTGCCAGCAGCCAAGCGACCGGGACAGCATTTTATGGCTACACCTTC
-	TRBJ2-6	TRBD2	TRBV5-1	16	CASSAGGTSGANVLTF	TGCGCCAGCAGCGCCGGGGGGACTTCTGGGGCCAACGTCCTGACTTTC
-	TRBJ2-2	TRBD1	TRBV20-1	15	CSAERGLGGTGELFF	TGCAGTGCTGAGAGGGGGCTGGGCGGCACCGGGGAGCTGTTTTTT
-	TRBJ2-7	-	TRBV20-1	16	CSATTSSFMRSYEQYF	TGCAGTGCTACGACTAGTAGTTTCATGAGGTCCTACGAGCAGTACTTC
-	TRBJ2-5	-	TRBV5-4	13	CASSRDTVETQYF	TGTGCCAGCAGCCGGGACACTGTGGAGACCCAGTACTTC
few	TRBJ2-3	TRBD1	TRBV15	16	CATSRDRTGEADTQYF	TGTGCCACCAGCAGAGATCGGACAGGGGAGGCAGATACGCAGTATTTT
few	TRBJ2-3	-	TRBV10-1	13	CAPIGWGPNTQYF	TGCGCACCCATCGGCTGGGGGCCGAATACGCAGTATTTT
-	TRBJ1-1	-	TRBV20-1	16	CSARMAGIARNTEAFF	TGCAGTGCTAGGATGGCAGGGATCGCAAGGAACACTGAAGCTTTCTTT